The T cell receptor (beta chain) under discussion was sequenced for a study of CD8+ T cells in alopecia areata. Findings of the study overall: Alphabeta T cells residing in normal skin are also sequenced in scalp samples. The study found higher clonality in lesional than normal scalp, especially in alopecia totalis/universalis. Mice gave a clearer picture of TCR sharing than patients did, possibly for HLA-related reasons.

Extracted RNA was reverse transcribed, and the resulting cDNA served as sequencing template. Sequencing used immunoSEQ multiplex PCR; TCRdb keeps in-frame clones, though not all of them. The data contain more than 90,000 clones, 55% to 80% of them singletons. There are 13 residues in the CDR3. The V gene lost 5 bases and the J gene lost 4 bases, with 9 bases spanning the gap. Germline CDR1 is SNHLY and CDR2 is FYNNEI. The researchers isolated CD4+ and CD8+ T cells from PBMCs by sorting. Note on this clone: What it recognizes is unknown.

The chain combines TRBV2 with TRBJ1-5; D remains unclear. This clonotype originated in a human donor in good health. Sequenced: CD4+ T cells sorted from blood. The CDR3 nucleotides are TGTGCCAGCAGTATTGACCCAAATCAGCCCCAGCATTTT. Its protein product is CASSIDPNQPQHF.